These 11 T cell receptor beta chains were all obtained from the same sample, sequenced in a study of beta chain features in type 1 diabetes. Expressed TCRB transcripts were sequenced after all isolated RNA was converted to cDNA. Here immunoSEQ multiplex PCR was the method, and the copy in TCRdb shows in-frame clones only, minus some. The data hold approximately 120,000 clones, with approximately 39% observed a single time. Source material: stem cell memory CD4+ T cells from blood. The receptors were gathered from a woman aged 18-30 years in good health.

V usage is TRBV7-2 and J usage is TRBJ1-5, with TRBD1 as a possible D gene (5 bases). This CDR3 comprises 15 residues. Germline assignment: CDR1 SGHTA and CDR2 FQGNSA. V was cut by 5 bases and J by 1 base, with 12 bases left in between. The CDR3 reads CASSTRTQSNQPQHF. Here the CDR3 DNA reads TGTGCCAGCAGCACTCGGACACAAAGCAATCAGCCCCAGCATTTT.

DNA of the CDR3: TGTGCCAGCAGTGGCCGTGGGACAGGGAAGGCCTTCAATGAGCAGTTCTTC. It translates to CASSGRGTGKAFNEQFF. This chain joins TRBV2 and TRBJ2-1, with 9 bases that match TRBD1. Germline-derived CDR1 and CDR2 are SNHLY and FYNNEI. J lost 6 bases, V lost 4 bases, and 13 bases had no gene match. The CDR3 consists of 17 residues.

This chain joins TRBV27 and TRBJ2-7, with 8 bases identical to TRBD1. V was clipped by 5 bases and J by 7 bases; unmatched bases: 10. CDR1 is MNHEY, CDR2 SMNVEV, per germline (reference sequence). The CDR3 spans 14 residues. CDR3 bases: TGTGCCAGCAGTCCAAGACAGGGGCCGGGGGAGCAGTACTTC. Protein product: CASSPRQGPGEQYF.

This clone was seen a few times. The gene calls are TRBV29-1 and TRBJ2-5; tentatively, D is TRBD2 (5 bases). The CDR3 is 12 amino acids. The V end lost 3 bases, the J end lost 5 bases, and 10 bases lay between the germline ends. The germline CDR1 and CDR2 sequences are SQVTM and ANQGSEA. Here the CDR3 reads CSVDEGRETQYF. The CDR3 coding sequence is TGCAGCGTTGATGAGGGTAGGGAGACCCAGTACTTC. Complete variable domain (other parts from reference TRBV29-1 and TRBJ2-5): SAVISQKPSRDICQRGTSLTIQCQVDSQVTMMFWYRQQPGQSLTLIATANQGSEATYESGFVIDKFPISRPNLTFSTLTVSNMSPEDSSIYLCSVDEGRETQYFGPGTRLLVL.

This clone was counted a few times. V and J are TRBV7-2 and TRBJ2-5; TRBD2 is a possible D gene (6 bases). The germline V gene has CDR1 SGHTA and CDR2 FQGNSA. There are 14 residues in the CDR3. Trimming left V 6 bases short and J 7 bases short, with 18 bases between. The CDR3 nucleotides read TGTGCCAGCAGTTCCAGCGAGGCGCGGGGGACCCAGTACTTC. Residues: CASSSSEARGTQYF.

The chain carries TRBV6-5 and TRBJ2-7; D is undetermined. The V end lost 10 bases, the J end lost 0 bases, and 13 bases lay between the germline ends. The CDR3 contains 13 residues. Looked up from germline, CDR1 is MNHEY and CDR2 is SVGAGI. The CDR3 DNA sequence: TGTGCCACGAGGCGCGGAAGCTCCTACGAGCAGTACTTC. This translates into CATRRGSSYEQYF.

The chain links TRBV27 to TRBJ2-1, with D unresolved. The CDR3 loop spans 9 amino acids. The V end lost 8 bases, the J end lost 8 bases, and 4 bases lay between the germline ends. Germline CDR1 is MNHEY and CDR2 is SMNVEV (reference sequence). The CDR3 loop reads CASEDEQFF. As DNA, the CDR3 is TGTGCCAGCGAGGATGAGCAGTTCTTC.

This clone was recorded a few times. The V call is TRBV7-2, the J call TRBJ1-5; unclear D gene. V lost 4 bases, J lost 3 bases, and 7 bases lay in between. This CDR3 comprises 13 residues. Germline CDR1 SGHTA, CDR2 FQGNSA. The CDR3 reads CASSSRDNQPQHF. DNA of the CDR3: TGTGCCAGCAGCTCCCGGGACAATCAGCCCCAGCATTTT. Full variable domain (outside the CDR3, taken from reference TRBV7-2 and TRBJ1-5): GAGVSQSPSNKVTEKGKDVELRCDPISGHTALYWYRQSLGQGLEFLIYFQGNSAPDKSGLPSDRFSAERTGGSVSTLTIQRTQQEDSAVYLCASSSRDNQPQHFGDGTRLSIL.

This sequence joins TRBV14 and TRBJ2-5; 7 bases agree with TRBD1. The CDR3 extends over 16 amino acids. Germline V gives CDR1 SGHDN, CDR2 FVKESK. J was trimmed by 1 base and V by 4 bases; bases with no gene match: 9. CDR3 sequence reads: CASSRSGQPTQETQYF. DNA of the CDR3: TGTGCCAGCAGCCGCTCGGGACAGCCGACCCAAGAGACCCAGTACTTC.

This clone turned up a few times. The chain has TRBV27 and TRBJ2-1; D is unclear. The V and J ends lost 6 bases and 5 bases respectively, with 17 bases between them. In germline, CDR1 is MNHEY, CDR2 SMNVEV (reference sequence). CDR3 length: 15 amino acids. The CDR3 is CASSYLKLFHNEQFF. CDR3 DNA: TGTGCCAGCAGCTACCTCAAACTTTTCCACAATGAGCAGTTCTTC.

The chain uses TRBV7-2 and TRBJ2-5; TRBD2 matches at 15 bases. CDR1 and CDR2 from the germline V gene are SGHTA and FQGNSA. The length of the CDR3 is 19 residues. Unmatched junction bases numbered 8, after V lost 2 bases and J lost 1 base. CDR3 DNA: TGTGCCAGCAGCTTATGGGGACTAGCGGGAGGAACCCCCCAAGAGACCCAGTACTTC. It encodes CASSLWGLAGGTPQETQYF.